Listed below are T cell receptor beta chains from one sample, sequenced in a study of CD8+CD57+ T cells in acquired aplastic anemia. One entry per CDR3 protein, called by TCRdb with MiXCR from the reads. The data contain about 190,000 distinct CDR3 sequences, just under 50% of them singletons. The sequencing input was sorted CD4+, CD8+, or CD8+CD57+ T cells (not recorded which) from PBMCs. The source is a human donor with aplastic anemia. The CDR3 runs from the conserved cysteine through the conserved F or W. Fields, in order: V gene, D gene, clone size, J gene, CDR3 DNA, CDR3 protein. A D gene is named only where the DNA matches it firmly. Rows may omit the clone size; those that give it use once, few, many or a size class.

TRBV6-5	TRBD2	.	TRBJ2-7	TGTGCCAGCAGAGCGGGGGGCTTCCACTACGAGCAGTACTTC	CASRAGGFHYEQYF
TRBV15	TRBD2	.	TRBJ2-5	TGTGCCACCAGCAGAGATCGGGCTAGCGGGTGGGAAGAGACCCAGTACTTC	CATSRDRASGWEETQYF
TRBV7-9	.	.	TRBJ2-3	TGTGCCAGCAGTCCCACCAGCGATACGCAGTATTTT	CASSPTSDTQYF
TRBV5-1	.	few	TRBJ1-2	TGCGCCAGCAGCTTGATGACAGACACTAACTATGGCTACACCTTC	CASSLMTDTNYGYTF
TRBV6-1	.	.	TRBJ1-1	TGTGCCAGCAGTGGTGTGGTGAACACTGAAGCTTTCTTT	CASSGVVNTEAFF
TRBV29-1	.	.	TRBJ2-3	TGCAGCGTTGTCGGCCTCAGGAATACGCAGTATTTT	CSVVGLRNTQYF
TRBV5-8	.	many	TRBJ1-1	TGTGCCAGCAGCTTGGGTGTGGAGAACACTGAAGCTTTCTTT	CASSLGVENTEAFF
TRBV12-3/TRBV12-4	.	.	TRBJ1-1	TGTGCCAGCAGTAGGATCCGGAACACTGAAGCTTTCTTT	CASSRIRNTEAFF
TRBV19	.	many	TRBJ1-5	TGTGCCAGTAGTATAGATTGGGGGGGGGACAATCAGCCCCAGCATTTT	CASSIDWGGDNQPQHF
TRBV5-4	.	.	TRBJ2-3	TGTGCCAGCAGCTTGTTTGGAGATACGCAGTATTTT	CASSLFGDTQYF
TRBV10-3	TRBD1	many	TRBJ2-3	TGTGCCATCAGTGTACCACAGGGGAGTCAGTATTTT	CAISVPQGSQYF
TRBV29-1	TRBD1	.	TRBJ1-2	TGCAGCGGTGGACAGGGGGGTGGATATAGCTACACCTTC	CSGGQGGGYSYTF
TRBV7-6	.	medium-sized	TRBJ2-7	TGTGCCAGCAGCTTATCCGGGGTAGCGTCCGAGCAGTACTTC	CASSLSGVASEQYF
TRBV5-1	TRBD1	many	TRBJ1-6	TGCGCCAGCAGCTCGGGACAGGGTTCGTCACCCCTCCACTTT	CASSSGQGSSPLHF
TRBV19	.	once	TRBJ1-2	TGTGCCAGTAGTATAAGGGCAGGGGATCCCGATGGCTACACCTTC	CASSIRAGDPDGYTF
TRBV20-1	.	many	TRBJ2-5	TGCAGTGCTAGAGATGGCGACTCTGGGACCCAGTACTTC	CSARDGDSGTQYF
TRBV11-1	TRBD1	.	TRBJ2-7	TGTGCCAGCAGCGTCGGGACAGTGGATAGGGAGCAGTACTTC	CASSVGTVDREQYF
TRBV14	.	.	TRBJ2-5	TGTGCCAGCAGCCAAGGTAGAGAGACCCAGTACTTC	CASSQGRETQYF
TRBV19	.	many	TRBJ2-2	TGTGCCAGTAGTATCTTGGGCAGGTCGAACACCGGGGAGCTGTTTTTT	CASSILGRSNTGELFF
TRBV11-1	TRBD2	many	TRBJ2-3	TGTGCCAGCAGCCTCACAACTAGCGGGAGGGGAACTAGCACAGATACGCAGTATTTT	CASSLTTSGRGTSTDTQYF
TRBV11-1	TRBD2	.	TRBJ2-1	TGTGCCAGCAGCTGGCCCAGCGGGAGCTCCTACAATGAGCAGTTCTTC	CASSWPSGSSYNEQFF
TRBV15	.	many	TRBJ1-4	TGTGCCACCAGCAGAGATAACAGGCGTGAAAAACTGTTTTTT	CATSRDNRREKLFF
TRBV7-3	TRBD1	.	TRBJ2-2	TGTGCCAGCAGCTCGACCCGTTGGGACAGGATGTCGTCCGGGGAGCTGTTTTTT	CASSSTRWDRMSSGELFF
TRBV4-3	.	.	TRBJ1-1	TGCGCCAGCAGCCAAGATTTGGGGGGCACTGAAGCTTTCTTT	CASSQDLGGTEAFF
TRBV2	.	.	TRBJ2-7	TGTGCCAGCGGTGGGGGACCCTACGAGCAGTACTTC	CASGGGPYEQYF
TRBV18	.	many	TRBJ2-7	TGTGCCAGCTCACCAGACCGGGGGGAGCAGTACTTC	CASSPDRGEQYF
TRBV6-5	TRBD2	few	TRBJ2-1	TGTGCCAGCAGTTCACTAGCGGGAGGGCATGGTGAGCAGTTCTTC	CASSSLAGGHGEQFF
TRBV12-3/TRBV12-4	.	.	TRBJ2-7	TGTGCCAGCAGCCGGGGACTGTCTAGCTCCTACGAGCAGTGCTTC	CASSRGLSSSYEQCF
TRBV29-1	TRBD1	many	TRBJ2-7	TGCAGCGGCAGGGACAGGTGGGAATCCTACGAGCAGTACTTC	CSGRDRWESYEQYF
TRBV15	.	.	TRBJ2-4	TGTGCCAGCAGCTTTAGCAGAGACTTCACCAAAAACATTCAGTACTTC	CASSFSRDFTKNIQYF
TRBV19	TRBD1	many	TRBJ1-2	TGTGCCAGTAGTGACCGGGACAGGGCTGCTTATGGCTACACCTTC	CASSDRDRAAYGYTF
TRBV18	.	.	TRBJ1-1	TGTGCCAGCTCACCGTCGACAGTCCCGAACACTGAAGCTTTCTTT	CASSPSTVPNTEAFF
TRBV4-1	TRBD1	once	TRBJ2-7	TGCGCCAGCAGCCATGGGACAGGGGGGACCTACGAGCAGTACTTC	CASSHGTGGTYEQYF
TRBV7-9	.	many	TRBJ2-3	TGTGCCAGCAGCCCGGCCGTGGATACGCAGTATTTT	CASSPAVDTQYF
TRBV20-1	TRBD2	many	TRBJ2-5	TGCAGCCCGATGCTAGCGGGAGCAGAGACCCAGTACTTC	CSPMLAGAETQYF
TRBV29-1	.	.	TRBJ1-1	TGCAGCGATGAGGAGAAGAACACTGAAGCTTTCTTT	CSDEEKNTEAFF
TRBV10-3	TRBD1	many	TRBJ1-3	TGTGCCATCAGTGCTCAGGGGGTCGGAAACACCATATATTTT	CAISAQGVGNTIYF
TRBV9	.	.	TRBJ2-5	TGTGCCAGCAGCCCGGACGAGACCCAGTACTTC	CASSPDETQYF
TRBV7-3	.	many	TRBJ2-7	TGTGCCAGCAGCGAGCGGGCCTGGCACGAGCAGTACTTC	CASSERAWHEQYF
TRBV24-1	TRBD1	.	TRBJ2-1	TGTGCCACCGCTGAGGGGACAGGGGGCCGGAATGAGCAGTTCTTC	CATAEGTGGRNEQFF
TRBV29-1	.	.	TRBJ1-2	TGCAGCGTGTACAGTTACTCGATGGGTTATGGCTACACCTTC	CSVYSYSMGYGYTF
TRBV7-3	.	medium-sized	TRBJ1-1	TGTGCCAGCAGCTTACAGGGGAACACTGAAGCTTTCTTT	CASSLQGNTEAFF
TRBV10-2	.	few	TRBJ2-5	TGCGCCAGCAGTCAGGGGCCATTAGAGACCCAGTACTTC	CASSQGPLETQYF
TRBV6-5	.	many	TRBJ2-5	TGTGCCACCGTCAAAGAGACCCAGTACTTC	CATVKETQYF
TRBV19	.	many	TRBJ1-5	TGTGCCAGTAGTACTCCTAAAACAGGGACGGGACAGCCCCAGCATTTT	CASSTPKTGTGQPQHF
TRBV20-1	.	few	TRBJ1-1	TGCAGTGCCCGATCGGCTATGAACACTGAAGCTTTCTTT	CSARSAMNTEAFF
TRBV2	.	few	TRBJ1-3	TGTGCCAGCAGTGCAGGGAACACCATATATTTT	CASSAGNTIYF
TRBV4-3	TRBD1	.	TRBJ1-3	TGCGCCAGCAGCCAAGGACAGGGAAGCTCTGGAAACACCATATATTTT	CASSQGQGSSGNTIYF
TRBV5-1	.	.	TRBJ1-4	TGCGCCACCAGCCGTGGACCGCCAACTAATGAAAAACTGGTTTTT	CATSRGPPTNEKLVF
TRBV12-3/TRBV12-4	.	.	TRBJ1-5	TGTGCCAGCAGTTGGATCGGCGGGGCAGCTCAGCCCCAGCATTTT	CASSWIGGAAQPQHF
TRBV19	.	many	TRBJ1-1	TGTGCCAGTAGTATATGGCCCCCCGTGGGAGGGACTGAAGCTTTCTTT	CASSIWPPVGGTEAFF
TRBV19	.	.	TRBJ2-7	TGTGCCACTGGGACCGTTTATCACGAGCAGTACTTC	CATGTVYHEQYF
TRBV9	.	.	TRBJ2-5	TGTGCCAGCAGCGTAGCGGGGGCGGAAGAGACCCAGTACTTC	CASSVAGAEETQYF